A single sample gave rise to the 15 T cell receptor beta chains below, sequenced in a study of T cell responses to AZD1222 COVID-19 vaccine. TCRdb's copy holds only in-frame clones and misses some; the assay was immunoSEQ multiplex PCR. The table lists fewer than 150,000 clones, less than 95% of them singletons. This sample comprised peripheral blood, obtained on day 0 of AZD1222 vaccination. The receptors were gathered from an adult in good health.

The table lists this clone with a count of one. The V call is TRBV5-5, the J call TRBJ2-7; 8 nucleotides match TRBD1. This CDR3 is built from 15 residues. V lost 0 bases, J lost 2 bases, and 4 bases stayed unmatched. Germline V gene lookup returns CDR1 SGHKS and CDR2 YYEKEE (reference sequence). The CDR3 loop is CASSLGGQDAYEQYF. DNA of the CDR3: TGTGCCAGCAGCTTGGGGGGACAGGACGCCTACGAGCAGTACTTC.

This chain uses TRBV12-3 or TRBV12-4 with TRBJ2-7; D is uncertain. The CDR3 has 12 amino acids. The germline V and J ends were trimmed by 3 bases and 6 bases, with 9 bases remaining between them. The CDR3 nucleotides read TGTGCCAGCAGTTTTTTGCGTCTCGAGCAGTACTTC. Translation: CASSFLRLEQYF.

This chain connects TRBV7-2 to TRBJ1-4, with TRBD1 matching 7 bases. The junction had 3 bases not matched to a gene; V was cut back by 1 base and J by 1 base. The CDR3 extends over 16 amino acids. CDR1 and CDR2 (germline): SGHTA, FQGNSA. The CDR3 DNA follows: TGTGCCAGCAGCTTAGTAAACAGGGGAACTAATGAAAAACTGTTTTTT. This translates into CASSLVNRGTNEKLFF.

The CDR3 nucleotides read TGTGCCTGGAGAACAGGTCCAGGCTATGGCTACACCTTC. Translation gives CAWRTGPGYGYTF. The chain carries TRBV30 and TRBJ1-2; D is perhaps TRBD1 (5 bases). The CDR3 length is 13 residues. CDR1 and CDR2 (germline): GTSNPN, SVGIG (reference sequence). The germline V and J ends were trimmed by 3 bases and 4 bases, with 12 bases remaining between them.

This clone came up a few times. V usage is TRBV30 and J usage is TRBJ1-6; D gene ambiguous. This CDR3 region has 16 residues. V dropped 2 bases and J dropped 0 bases, with 11 bases sitting between them. Germline V gene lookup returns CDR1 GTSNPN and CDR2 SVGIG (reference sequence). The CDR3 bases are TGTGCCTGGAGTCCCGGAGGGAGCTCCTATAATTCACCCCTCCACTTT. Amino acid sequence: CAWSPGGSSYNSPLHF.

This chain joins TRBV4-1 and TRBJ1-2; possibly TRBD1 for D (6 bases). The V gene lost 1 base and the J gene lost 4 bases, with 22 bases spanning the gap. This CDR3 is 18 amino acids long. Germline V gene data show CDR1 as MGHRA and CDR2 as YSYEKL. The CDR3 is CASSQAVGGAGGFYGYTF. The CDR3, as DNA: TGCGCCAGCAGCCAAGCTGTGGGGGGAGCCGGGGGCTTCTATGGCTACACCTTC.

The V gene is TRBV7-2, the J gene TRBJ1-2, with D maybe TRBD1 (6 bases). Germline assignment: CDR1 SGHTA and CDR2 FQGNSA. CDR3 length equals 15 residues. V lost 2 bases, J lost 4 bases, and 14 bases lay in between. CDR3 sequence: CASSLYWGRGYGYTF. CDR3 coding DNA: TGTGCCAGCAGCTTATATTGGGGGCGCGGCTATGGCTACACCTTC.

This chain uses TRBV6-5 with TRBJ2-7; either TRBD1 or TRBD2 may fit D (6 bases each). Germline values: CDR1 MNHEY, CDR2 SVGAGI. The CDR3 extends over 13 amino acids. V lost 8 bases to trimming and J lost 3 bases, with 14 bases between them. CDR3 in amino acids: CASAVGGIYEQYF. The CDR3 nucleotides are TGTGCCAGCGCGGTGGGGGGCATCTACGAGCAGTACTTC.

This chain links TRBV5-6 with TRBJ1-2; the D gene is possibly TRBD1 (5 bases). The CDR3 runs to 14 residues. Germline V lookup: CDR1 SGHDT, CDR2 YYEEEE. V lost 0 bases, J lost 3 bases, and 9 bases lay in between. CDR3 amino acids: CASSLGRGDYGYTF. CDR3 coding DNA: TGTGCCAGCAGCTTGGGACGGGGGGACTATGGCTACACCTTC.

This chain connects TRBV5-1 to TRBJ2-1; no reliable D call. The V gene lost 6 bases and the J gene lost 3 bases, with 19 bases spanning the gap. Looked up from germline, CDR1 is SGHRS and CDR2 is YFSETQ. The CDR3 has 16 amino acids. CDR3: CASTNPRLYGYNEQFF. For the CDR3, the DNA is TGCGCCAGCACCAACCCAAGGTTATATGGCTACAATGAGCAGTTCTTC.

The chain carries TRBV7-3 and TRBJ2-1; 13 bases are shared with TRBD2. The CDR3 is 15 amino acids. Germline CDR1 and CDR2: SGHTA and FQGTGA. Trimming removed 3 bases from V and 8 bases from J; junction bases left unmatched: 4. The CDR3 reads CASSFRTSGSDEQFF. The CDR3 bases are TGTGCCAGCAGCTTTCGGACTAGCGGGAGTGATGAGCAGTTCTTC.

The gene calls are TRBV30 and TRBJ1-1, with D maybe TRBD1 (5 bases). The V and J ends lost 2 bases and 0 bases respectively, with 13 bases between them. The germline V gene encodes CDR1 GTSNPN and CDR2 SVGIG (reference sequence). The CDR3 sequence is 15 residues long. The chain's CDR3 is CAWSTRGAVNTEAFF. The DNA for the CDR3 is TGTGCCTGGAGTACCCGCGGGGCAGTGAACACTGAAGCTTTCTTT.

The genes are TRBV9 and TRBJ2-3, with TRBD2 matching over 10 bases. Germline CDR1 is SGDLS and CDR2 is YYNGEE. The V gene end was trimmed by 0 bases and the J gene end by 1 base; junction bases not matched to a gene: 14. CDR3 length: 20 amino acids. In DNA, the CDR3 is TGTGCCAGCAGCGTAGACCGGACTAGCGGATCCCCCTGGGGCACAGATACGCAGTATTTT. Protein: CASSVDRTSGSPWGTDTQYF. The whole variable domain, remainder taken from reference TRBV9 and TRBJ2-3, is DSGVTQTPKHLITATGQRVTLRCSPRSGDLSVYWYQQSLDQGLQFLIQYYNGEERAKGNILERFSAQQFPDLHSELNLSSLELGDSALYFCASSVDRTSGSPWGTDTQYFGPGTRLTVL.

V usage is TRBV6-5 and J usage is TRBJ1-4; D is perhaps TRBD1 (5 bases). The V end was cut by 0 bases, the J end by 7 bases, with 12 bases between. The germline gives CDR1 MNHEY, CDR2 SVGAGI. The CDR3 runs 15 residues. The DNA for the CDR3 is TGTGCCAGCAGTTACTCGGGGGACCCTAGTGAAAAACTGTTTTTT. Translated: CASSYSGDPSEKLFF.

The rearrangement links TRBV19 to TRBJ2-5; the match to TRBD1 covers 10 bases. The CDR3 has 17 residues. Losses at the gene ends were 8 bases for V and 3 bases for J; bases not matched to a gene: 15. The germline CDR1 and CDR2 sequences are LNHDA and SQIVND (reference sequence). The CDR3 DNA sequence: TGTGCCAGTCGAGTTGGCGGCCGAGGGACAGGGGAAGAGACCCAGTACTTC. Translating it yields CASRVGGRGTGEETQYF.